This T cell receptor beta chain is drawn from a study of early T cells in non-severe SARS-CoV-2 infection (dated by TCRdb to the early 2020s). With regard to the full study: Bulk RNA from unsorted whole blood was used for TCR sequencing, so alpha and beta chains could not be paired. Overall results and qualifications from the work: VDJdb matching was skewed toward anti-spike CD8 responses, so virus-specific expansions were likely underestimated and private and CD4 specificities were missed.

Set within a cohort of healthcare workers in London, UK, this nested case-control study involved weekly PCR testing of nasopharyngeal swabs along with blood sampling. Between 23 and 31 March 2020, the week of the UK lockdown, healthcare workers were enrolled and then followed up weekly for as long as 16 weeks. CDR1 SEHNR and CDR2 FQNEAQ are derived from the germline V gene (reference sequence). Trimming removed 2 bases from V and 0 bases from J, leaving 8 bases between the germline ends. Inclusive of the bounding cysteine and phenylalanine, the CDR3 is 15 residues long. The only DNA kept is the CDR3, 45 bases in frame from the first base. Receptor libraries were prepared by 5' RACE. Sequencer: NextSeq 500. To correct for sequencing error and PCR bias, the TCR library protocol tagged individual cDNA molecules with unique molecular identifiers. TCR alpha and beta chains were both sequenced, and the abundances of alpha and beta sequences in each sample were closely correlated with each other. The original pipeline was this. Decombinator V4 was used to perform V gene, J gene and CDR3 annotation of TCR sequences. Expanded TCRs were defined as changing significantly between any two time points under a Poisson model with p below 0.0001. Abundances of TCRs were expressed as counts per million after normalisation to the total number of TCRs sequenced in each sample. TRAV1-2 paired with TRAJ12, TRAJ20 or TRAJ33 defined MAIT TCRs, while TRAV10 paired with TRAJ18 defined iNKT TCRs. VDJdb, accessed 1 November 2021, was searched for CMV, EBV and SARS-CoV-2 annotated TCRs, excluding TCRs annotated for multiple antigens. The public reads were reprocessed in TCRdb via fastp at Q25 and MiXCR, keeping in-frame beta chains. CDR3 protein sequences are deduplicated, and each keeps its most common genes and DNA. TCRdb, rather than the study authors, made the V and J calls. Recorded for this sample are roughly 80,000 distinct CDR3 sequences; 9% to 10% of them occurred a single time. The ten largest account for more than 4.5% of the sample.

This clonotype was seen a few times. What antigen it recognizes has not been identified. The input lacks base qualities; no much larger clone sits a single base away. The chain is encoded by TRBV7-9 joined to TRBJ2-1, with the D gene call left open. The sequenced sample was whole blood. This clonotype was obtained from an adult who was a healthcare worker with PCR-confirmed SARS-CoV-2 infection or an uninfected control (not recorded which). CDR3 region: CASSLPESSYNEQFF. In nucleotides, the sequence is TGTGCCAGCAGCTTACCGGAGAGCTCCTACAATGAGCAGTTCTTC.